This T cell receptor beta chain comes out of a study of T cell clonotyping in hematopoietic cell transplantation. Findings and limits, study-wide: CD4 and CD8 repertoire contributions could not be separated without sorting. Recipient TCR diversity dropped after transplant; expanded clonotypes rose from day 30 to 180. Broader posttransplant TCR repertoire diversity was predicted by graft donor and pretransplant recipient Inverse Simpson Index values.

Profiled with immunoSEQ multiplex PCR; TCRdb holds only in-frame clones, not every one. The data show tens of thousands of clones, roughly 96% seen once. V was clipped by 0 bases and J by 3 bases, with 9 bases between them. The CDR3 has 14 residues. Germline CDR1 and CDR2: SGHDT and YYEEEE. In regard to this clone: The target antigen is unknown.

This receptor was obtained from a man aged 30 to 39 in good health. Some clones in this sample may be carry-over from other donors' samples. The sequenced material came from peripheral blood mononuclear cells. This sequence joins TRBV5-6 and TRBJ1-1; no clear D gene. The CDR3 here is CASSLEGYDTEAFF. CDR3 sequence (DNA): TGTGCCAGCAGCTTGGAGGGCTACGACACTGAAGCTTTCTTT.